This is a list of T cell receptor beta chains from one sample in a study of blood T cell repertoires in COVID-19. The protocol was immunoSEQ multiplex PCR, while the TCRdb copy is restricted to in-frame clones and leaves out a portion. This sample carries 260,000 or so clones, around 90% of them seen once, and the ten largest clones take almost 9.5%. Sequences were obtained from peripheral blood. The source is a man between 18 and 35 years old with active or convalescent COVID-19. CDR3s include the opening cysteine and the closing phenylalanine or tryptophan. A D gene is named only where the DNA matches it firmly. Rows may omit the clone size; those that give it use once, few, many or a size class.

size: NA; J: TRBJ1-2; D: NA; V: TRBV12-3/TRBV12-4; DNA: TGTGCCAGTGGACAGTCTAACTATGGCTACACCTTC; CDR3: CASGQSNYGYTF
size: NA; J: TRBJ1-1; D: TRBD1; V: TRBV2; DNA: TGTGCCAGCAGGGACAGGGGCCGGAACACTGAAGCTTTCTTT; CDR3: CASRDRGRNTEAFF
size: NA; J: TRBJ2-7; D: NA; V: TRBV10-2; DNA: TGCGCCAGCAGAGCGAGCTCCTACGAGCAGTACTTC; CDR3: CASRASSYEQYF
size: NA; J: TRBJ2-3; D: TRBD2; V: TRBV25-1; DNA: TGTGCCAGCACCCACCATTGGCGGGGGTCGGATACGCAGTATTTT; CDR3: CASTHHWRGSDTQYF
size: NA; J: TRBJ1-1; D: NA; V: TRBV27; DNA: TGTGCCAGCAGAACGCGGGGTTCCCAGAACACTGAAGCTTTCTTT; CDR3: CASRTRGSQNTEAFF
size: NA; J: TRBJ2-1; D: NA; V: TRBV7-9; DNA: TGTGCCAGCAGCTTATTTGGGGGAGGCTCCTACAATGAGCAGTTCTTC; CDR3: CASSLFGGGSYNEQFF
size: NA; J: TRBJ1-5; D: NA; V: TRBV28; DNA: TGTGCCAGCAGTTTGGGGCTTTATAGCAATCAGCCCCAGCATTTT; CDR3: CASSLGLYSNQPQHF
size: NA; J: TRBJ2-2; D: NA; V: TRBV3-1/TRBV3-2; DNA: TGTGCCAGCAGCCAAGCGGTGGGGCCGGCCGGTCCCGGGGAGCTGTTTTTT; CDR3: CASSQAVGPAGPGELFF
size: NA; J: TRBJ1-4; D: NA; V: TRBV19; DNA: TGTGCCAGTAGTTCAGGACAGTCAAATGAAAAACTGTTTTTT; CDR3: CASSSGQSNEKLFF
size: NA; J: TRBJ1-2; D: NA; V: TRBV10-2; DNA: TGCGCCAGCAGTGAGTGGCGGACGATCGGGACTCTTAACTATGGCTACACCTTC; CDR3: CASSEWRTIGTLNYGYTF
size: NA; J: TRBJ1-1; D: NA; V: TRBV4-3; DNA: TGCGCCAGCAGCCAAGAGGTTAGGCACAGGAACACTGAAGCTTTCTTT; CDR3: CASSQEVRHRNTEAFF
size: NA; J: TRBJ2-2; D: TRBD2; V: TRBV2; DNA: TGTGCCAGCAGGGCTAGCGGGGGGGCTAGCGGGGAGCTGTTTTTT; CDR3: CASRASGGASGELFF
size: NA; J: TRBJ1-1; D: NA; V: TRBV6-5; DNA: TGTGCCAGCAGTTCAGGACAGCCGAACACTGAAGCTTTCTTT; CDR3: CASSSGQPNTEAFF
size: NA; J: TRBJ2-2; D: NA; V: TRBV9; DNA: TGTGCCAGCAGCTACACAGGACCGAACACCGGGGAGCTGTTTTTT; CDR3: CASSYTGPNTGELFF
size: many; J: TRBJ2-3; D: NA; V: TRBV6-4; DNA: TGTGCCAGCAGTGAGACAGCTAGCACAGATACGCAGTATTTT; CDR3: CASSETASTDTQYF
size: NA; J: TRBJ2-1; D: TRBD2; V: TRBV9; DNA: TGTGCCAGCAGCCCCGATGAGGTAGCGGGGGTGTTAAGCTCCTACAATGAGCAGTTCTTC; CDR3: CASSPDEVAGVLSSYNEQFF
size: few; J: TRBJ1-5; D: TRBD1; V: TRBV9; DNA: TGTGCCAGCAGCGTAGCAGGGGGGAGTAATCAGCCCCAGCATTTT; CDR3: CASSVAGGSNQPQHF
size: once; J: TRBJ2-7; D: NA; V: TRBV6-5; DNA: TGTGCCAGCAGTTACGGGGGAGAGGGGGCCTACGAGCAGTACTTC; CDR3: CASSYGGEGAYEQYF
size: NA; J: TRBJ2-1; D: TRBD2; V: TRBV6-4; DNA: TGTGCCAGCAGTGACTCGTGGGGGGGTTACAATGAGCAGTTCTTC; CDR3: CASSDSWGGYNEQFF
size: NA; J: TRBJ1-3; D: NA; V: TRBV14; DNA: TGTGCCAGCAGCCAAGATCGGGGTAGCACCATATATTTT; CDR3: CASSQDRGSTIYF
size: NA; J: TRBJ2-3; D: NA; V: TRBV18; DNA: TGTGCCAGCTCACTGCAGGACAGCGATACGCAGTATTTT; CDR3: CASSLQDSDTQYF
size: NA; J: TRBJ1-5; D: NA; V: TRBV4-2; DNA: TGTGCCAGCAGCCAAGTGGGAGGGGATCAGCCCCAGCATTTT; CDR3: CASSQVGGDQPQHF
size: NA; J: TRBJ2-1; D: NA; V: TRBV5-6; DNA: TGTGCCAGCAGCTTGGGCGGAAGCTCCTACAATGAGCAGTTCTTC; CDR3: CASSLGGSSYNEQFF
size: NA; J: TRBJ2-5; D: NA; V: TRBV7-2; DNA: TGTGCCAGCAGCTTTAGTTTTCAAGAGACCCAGTACTTC; CDR3: CASSFSFQETQYF